This entry concerns a single T cell receptor (beta chain). This entry belongs to a study of blood T cell repertoires in COVID-19. The junction had 10 bases not matched to a gene; V was cut back by 5 bases and J by 4 bases. The CDR3 has 16 amino acids. Germline CDR1 MNHEY, CDR2 SVGEGT. Here immunoSEQ multiplex PCR was the method, and the copy in TCRdb shows in-frame clones only, minus some. The data hold about 50,000 clones, with roughly 83% observed a single time. This sequence joins TRBV6-2 or TRBV6-3 and TRBJ1-4; 7 nucleotides line up with TRBD1. This sequence originates from an older woman with acute or convalescent COVID-19. The sequenced sample was peripheral blood. The CDR3 protein is CASSDRVGDLNEKLFF. CDR3 coding DNA: TGTGCCAGCAGTGACAGGGTCGGTGATCTTAATGAAAAACTGTTTTTT.